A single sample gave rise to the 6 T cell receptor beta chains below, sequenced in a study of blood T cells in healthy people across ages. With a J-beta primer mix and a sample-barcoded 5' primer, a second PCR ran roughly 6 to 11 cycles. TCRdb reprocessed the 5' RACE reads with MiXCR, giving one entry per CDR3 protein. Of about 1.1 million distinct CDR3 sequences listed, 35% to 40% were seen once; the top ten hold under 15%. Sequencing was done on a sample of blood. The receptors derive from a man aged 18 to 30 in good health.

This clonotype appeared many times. CDR3 sequence: CASRSLQGGTEAFF. The CDR3 DNA is TGTGCCAGCAGGTCACTACAGGGGGGCACTGAAGCTTTCTTT. The gene calls are TRBV28 and TRBJ1-1; 8 bases map to TRBD1. Germline trimming cut 6 bases from V and 4 bases from J; bases unmatched to any gene: 7. This CDR3 comprises 14 residues. The germline V gene encodes CDR1 MDHEN and CDR2 SYDVKM.

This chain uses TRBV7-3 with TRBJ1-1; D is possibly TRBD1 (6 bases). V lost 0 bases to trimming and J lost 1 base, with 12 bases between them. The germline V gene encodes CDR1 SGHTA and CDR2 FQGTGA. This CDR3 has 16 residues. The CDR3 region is CASSLTWTDRNTEAFF. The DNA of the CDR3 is TGTGCCAGCAGCTTAACCTGGACAGATAGGAACACTGAAGCTTTCTTT.

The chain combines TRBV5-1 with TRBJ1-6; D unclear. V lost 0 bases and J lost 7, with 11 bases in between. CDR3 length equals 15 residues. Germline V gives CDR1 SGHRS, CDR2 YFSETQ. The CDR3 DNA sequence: TGCGCCAGCAGCTTGGTCCGAAGAGAGAATTCACCCCTCCACTTT. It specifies CASSLVRRENSPLHF.

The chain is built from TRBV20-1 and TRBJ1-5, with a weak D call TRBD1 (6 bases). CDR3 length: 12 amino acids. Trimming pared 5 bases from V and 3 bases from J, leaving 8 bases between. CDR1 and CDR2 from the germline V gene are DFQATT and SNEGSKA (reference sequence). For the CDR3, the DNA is TGCAGTGCTGGACAGAACAATCAGCCCCAGCATTTT. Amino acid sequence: CSAGQNNQPQHF.

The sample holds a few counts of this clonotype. The CDR3 loop is CASSYLLAGAYEQYF. The CDR3, as DNA: TGTGCCAGCAGTTACCTCCTAGCGGGGGCTTACGAGCAGTACTTC. The chain recombines TRBV6-5 with TRBJ2-7, with TRBD2 matching over 10 bases. J gave up 4 bases and V 2 bases, and 5 bases lay outside the gene matches. From germline, CDR1 is MNHEY and CDR2 SVGAGI. CDR3 length: 15 residues.

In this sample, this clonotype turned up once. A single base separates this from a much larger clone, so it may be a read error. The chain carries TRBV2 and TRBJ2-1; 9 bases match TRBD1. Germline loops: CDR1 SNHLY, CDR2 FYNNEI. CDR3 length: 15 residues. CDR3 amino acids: CVSSPNSWTGVEQFF. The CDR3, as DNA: TGTGTCAGCAGCCCAAATAGTTGGACAGGGGTTGAGCAGTTCTTC. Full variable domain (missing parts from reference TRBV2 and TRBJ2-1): EPEVTQTPSHQVTQMGQEVILRCVPISNHLYFYWYRQILGQKVEFLVSFYNNEISEKSEIFDDQFSVERPDGSNFTLKIRSTKLEDSAMYFCVSSPNSWTGVEQFFGPGTRLTVL.